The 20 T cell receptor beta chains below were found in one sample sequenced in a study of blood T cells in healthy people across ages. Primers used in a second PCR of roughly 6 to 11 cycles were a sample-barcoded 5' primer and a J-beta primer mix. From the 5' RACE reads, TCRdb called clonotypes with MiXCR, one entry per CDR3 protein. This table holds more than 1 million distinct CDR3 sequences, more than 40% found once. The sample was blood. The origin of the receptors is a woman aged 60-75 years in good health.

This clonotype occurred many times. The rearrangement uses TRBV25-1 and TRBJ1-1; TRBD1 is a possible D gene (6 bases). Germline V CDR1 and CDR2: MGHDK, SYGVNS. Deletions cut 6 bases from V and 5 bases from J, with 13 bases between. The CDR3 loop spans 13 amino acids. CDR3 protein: CASRAGDLTEAFF. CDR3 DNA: TGTGCCAGCAGAGCAGGGGATTTGACTGAAGCTTTCTTT.

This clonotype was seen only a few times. Written as DNA, the CDR3 is TGCAGCGTTTCTAACAGGGGGCAAGGGGCCAACGTCCTGACTTTC. Its translation: CSVSNRGQGANVLTF. The chain couples TRBV29-1 to TRBJ2-6; 9 bases are a match to TRBD1. J lost 4 bases, V lost 5 bases, and 6 bases had no gene match. The CDR3 runs to 15 residues. Germline V gene lookup returns CDR1 SQVTM and CDR2 ANQGSEA.

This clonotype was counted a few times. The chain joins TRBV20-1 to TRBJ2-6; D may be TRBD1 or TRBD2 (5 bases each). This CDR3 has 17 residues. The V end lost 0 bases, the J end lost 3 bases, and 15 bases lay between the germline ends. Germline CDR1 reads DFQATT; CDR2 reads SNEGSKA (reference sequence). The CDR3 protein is CSARDLARGYGANVLTF. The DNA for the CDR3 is TGCAGTGCTAGAGATTTGGCGAGGGGCTATGGGGCCAACGTCCTGACTTTC.

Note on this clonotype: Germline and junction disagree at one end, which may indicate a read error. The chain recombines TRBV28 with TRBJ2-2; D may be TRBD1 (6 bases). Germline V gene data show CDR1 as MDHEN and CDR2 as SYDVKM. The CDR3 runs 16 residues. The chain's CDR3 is CATTIETGPKTGELFF. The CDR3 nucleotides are TGTGCCACCACGATTGAGACAGGCCCGAAAACCGGGGAGCTGTTTTTT.

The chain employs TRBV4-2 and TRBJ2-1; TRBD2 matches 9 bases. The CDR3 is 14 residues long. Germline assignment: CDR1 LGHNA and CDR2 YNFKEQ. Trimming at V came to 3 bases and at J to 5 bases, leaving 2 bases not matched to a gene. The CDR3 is CASSQGGRDNEQFF. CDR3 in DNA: TGTGCCAGCAGCCAGGGCGGGAGGGACAATGAGCAGTTCTTC.

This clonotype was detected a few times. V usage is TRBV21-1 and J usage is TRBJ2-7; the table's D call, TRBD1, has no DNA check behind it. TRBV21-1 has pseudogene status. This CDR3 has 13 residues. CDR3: CASSKARGDEQYF. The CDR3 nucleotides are TGTGCCAGCAGCAAAGCGCGAGGGGACGAGCAGTACTTC.

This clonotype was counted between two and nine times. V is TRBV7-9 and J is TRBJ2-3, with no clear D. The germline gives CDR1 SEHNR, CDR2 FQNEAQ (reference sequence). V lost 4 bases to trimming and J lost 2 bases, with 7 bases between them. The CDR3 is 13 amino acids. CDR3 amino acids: CASSSPLTDTQYF. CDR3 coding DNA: TGTGCCAGCAGCTCCCCTCTCACAGATACGCAGTATTTT.

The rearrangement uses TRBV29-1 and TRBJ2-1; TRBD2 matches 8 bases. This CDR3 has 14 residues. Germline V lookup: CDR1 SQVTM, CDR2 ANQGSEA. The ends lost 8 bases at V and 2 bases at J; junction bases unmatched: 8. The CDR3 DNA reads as TGCAGCACCCTACGGGGGGGCACCTACAATGAGCAGTTCTTC. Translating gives CSTLRGGTYNEQFF.

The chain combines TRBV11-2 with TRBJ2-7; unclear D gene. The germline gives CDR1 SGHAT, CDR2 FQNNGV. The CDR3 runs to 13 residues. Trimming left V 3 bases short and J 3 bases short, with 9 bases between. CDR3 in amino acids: CASSFGFRYEQYF. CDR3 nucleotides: TGTGCCAGCAGCTTTGGGTTTCGCTACGAGCAGTACTTC.

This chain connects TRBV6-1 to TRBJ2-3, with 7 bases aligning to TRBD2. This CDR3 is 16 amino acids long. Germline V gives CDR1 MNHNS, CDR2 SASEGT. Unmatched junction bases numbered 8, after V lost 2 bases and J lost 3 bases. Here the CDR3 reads CASSEFGGRGTDTQYF. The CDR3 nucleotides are TGTGCCAGCAGTGAATTTGGCGGGAGAGGAACAGATACGCAGTATTTT.

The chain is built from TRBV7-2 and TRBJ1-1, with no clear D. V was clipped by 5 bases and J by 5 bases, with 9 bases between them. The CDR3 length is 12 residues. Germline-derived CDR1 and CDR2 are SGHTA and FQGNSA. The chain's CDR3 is CASSLTETEAFF. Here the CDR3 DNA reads TGTGCCAGCAGCCTTACAGAGACTGAAGCTTTCTTT. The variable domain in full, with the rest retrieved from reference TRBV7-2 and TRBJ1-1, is GAGVSQSPSNKVTEKGKDVELRCDPISGHTALYWYRQSLGQGLEFLIYFQGNSAPDKSGLPSDRFSAERTGGSVSTLTIQRTQQEDSAVYLCASSLTETEAFFGQGTRLTVV.

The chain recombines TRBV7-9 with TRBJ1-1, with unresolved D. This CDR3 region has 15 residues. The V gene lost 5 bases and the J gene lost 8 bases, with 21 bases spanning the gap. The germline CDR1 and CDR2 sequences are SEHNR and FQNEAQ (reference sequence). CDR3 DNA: TGTGCCAGCAGCCCGGCCCAGGCTCCGAAGCGAGAAGCTTTCTTT. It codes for CASSPAQAPKREAFF.

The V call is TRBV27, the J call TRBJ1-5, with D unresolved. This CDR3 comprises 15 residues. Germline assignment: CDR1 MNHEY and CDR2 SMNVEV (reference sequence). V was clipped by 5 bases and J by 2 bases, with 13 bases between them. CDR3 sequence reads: CASSPYLEGNQPQHF. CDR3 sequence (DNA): TGTGCCAGCAGTCCGTATCTTGAAGGCAATCAGCCCCAGCATTTT.

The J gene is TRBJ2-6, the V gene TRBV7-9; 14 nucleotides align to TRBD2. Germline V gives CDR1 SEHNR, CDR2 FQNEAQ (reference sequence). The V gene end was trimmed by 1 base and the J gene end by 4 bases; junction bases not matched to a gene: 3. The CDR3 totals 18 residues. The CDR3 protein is CASSLGTSGRTGANVLTF. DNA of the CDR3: TGTGCCAGCAGCTTAGGGACTAGCGGGAGGACAGGGGCCAACGTCCTGACTTTC.

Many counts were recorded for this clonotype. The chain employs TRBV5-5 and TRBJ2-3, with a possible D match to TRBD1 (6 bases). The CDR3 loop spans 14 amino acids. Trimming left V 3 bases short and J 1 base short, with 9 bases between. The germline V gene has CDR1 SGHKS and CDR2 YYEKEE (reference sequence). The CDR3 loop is CASSSGQRTDTQYF. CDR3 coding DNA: TGTGCCAGCAGCTCCGGACAGCGCACAGATACGCAGTATTTT.

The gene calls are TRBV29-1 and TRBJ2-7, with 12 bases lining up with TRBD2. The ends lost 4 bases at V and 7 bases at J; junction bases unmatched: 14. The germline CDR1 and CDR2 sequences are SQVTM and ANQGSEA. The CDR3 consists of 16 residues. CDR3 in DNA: TGCAGCGTTGCTAGCGGGAGGGCCAGCTCCTACAATGAGCAGTACTTC. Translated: CSVASGRASSYNEQYF.

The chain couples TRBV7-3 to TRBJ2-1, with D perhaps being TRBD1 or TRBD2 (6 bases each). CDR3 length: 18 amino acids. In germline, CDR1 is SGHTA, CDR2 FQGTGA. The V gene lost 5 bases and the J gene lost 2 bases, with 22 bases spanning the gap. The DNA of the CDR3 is TGTGCCAGCAGCCCACAGGGACTGGGCCCTGAAGCCTACAATGAGCAGTTCTTC. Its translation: CASSPQGLGPEAYNEQFF.

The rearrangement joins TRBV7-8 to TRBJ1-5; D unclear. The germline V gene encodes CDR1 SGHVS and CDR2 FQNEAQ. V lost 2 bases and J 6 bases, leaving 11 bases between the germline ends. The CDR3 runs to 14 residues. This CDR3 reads CASSLLLGFQPQHF. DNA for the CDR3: TGTGCCAGCAGCTTATTATTAGGTTTTCAGCCCCAGCATTTT.

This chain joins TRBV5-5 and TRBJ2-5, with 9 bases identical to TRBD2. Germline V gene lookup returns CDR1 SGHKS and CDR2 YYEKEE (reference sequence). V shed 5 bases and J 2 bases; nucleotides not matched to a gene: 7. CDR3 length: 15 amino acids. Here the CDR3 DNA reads TGTGCCAGCAGTCCGACTAGCGGCGGACAAGAGACCCAGTACTTC. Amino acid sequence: CASSPTSGGQETQYF.

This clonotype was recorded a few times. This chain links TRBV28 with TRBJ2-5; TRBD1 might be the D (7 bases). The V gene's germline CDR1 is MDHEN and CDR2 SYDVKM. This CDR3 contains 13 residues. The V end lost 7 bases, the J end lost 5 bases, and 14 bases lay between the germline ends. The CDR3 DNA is TGTGCCAGCACTGGAGGGGGCGAGGAGACCCAGTACTTC. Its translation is CASTGGGEETQYF.